A single sample is the source of the 18 T cell receptor beta chains below, sequenced in a study of response to subunit inactivated influenza vaccine. From the RT-PCR reads, TCRdb called clonotypes with MiXCR, one entry per CDR3 protein. The sample holds approximately 680,000 distinct CDR3 sequences, 15% to 17% seen once. Sequencing was performed on PBMCs from blood, taken roughly 13 days after vaccination. The receptors originated from a man aged 45 to 65 who received an inactivated influenza vaccine.

The chain joins TRBV4-3 to TRBJ2-1; D remains ambiguous. V was shortened by 0 bases and J by 0 bases, with 12 bases between the two germline ends. The germline V gene has CDR1 LGHNA and CDR2 YSLEER. This CDR3 is built from 17 residues. This chain's CDR3 is CASSQEVDLSSYNEQFF. CDR3 bases: TGCGCCAGCAGCCAAGAAGTCGATCTTAGCTCCTACAATGAGCAGTTCTTC.

V is TRBV4-3 and J is TRBJ2-3; D is perhaps TRBD2 (7 bases). The V and J ends lost 0 bases and 3 bases respectively, with 13 bases between them. The CDR3 extends over 16 amino acids. Germline assignment: CDR1 LGHNA and CDR2 YSLEER. The CDR3 reads CASSQDGRGGTDTQYF. CDR3 nucleotides: TGCGCCAGCAGCCAAGATGGCAGGGGAGGGACAGATACGCAGTATTTT.

This clonotype was counted a few times. V usage is TRBV3-1 and J usage is TRBJ2-7, with a tentative D call TRBD1 (5 bases). The ends were cut back, 3 bases at V and 5 bases at J, with 17 bases in the middle. CDR3 size: 15 residues. Germline V lookup: CDR1 LGHDT, CDR2 YNNKEL (reference sequence). CDR3 bases: TGTGCCAGCAGCCAGCAGGCGTCTTGGACACACGAGCAGTACTTC. Its protein is CASSQQASWTHEQYF.

The table lists this clonotype with a few counts. V gene TRBV10-3 combines with J gene TRBJ2-7; D unclear. CDR1 ENHRY and CDR2 SYGVKD come from the germline V gene. The CDR3 is 14 amino acids. V shed 6 bases and J shed 0 bases, with 12 bases lying between them. As DNA, the CDR3 is TGTGCCATCAGGAGGACCAAAAGCTCCTACGAGCAGTACTTC. This codes for CAIRRTKSSYEQYF.

This clonotype was seen only a few times. The CDR3 here is CAWSRDGNNYGYTF. CDR3 DNA sequence: TGTGCCTGGAGTAGGGACGGCAATAACTATGGCTACACCTTC. V usage is TRBV30 and J usage is TRBJ1-2; tentatively, D is TRBD1 (5 bases). Germline-derived CDR1 and CDR2 are GTSNPN and SVGIG (reference sequence). With 2 bases removed from V and 1 base from J, the gap between germline ends came to 11 bases. CDR3 size: 14 residues.

This clonotype was picked up a small number of times. The chain links TRBV7-2 to TRBJ1-6; D remains ambiguous. Trimming left V 0 bases short and J 14 bases short, with 11 bases between. Per germline, CDR1 SGHTA and CDR2 FQGNSA. The CDR3 is made up of 13 amino acids. In nucleotides, the CDR3 is TGTGCCAGCAGCTTAGCTTATTTGGACGCCCTCCACTTT. As protein: CASSLAYLDALHF. The full variable domain, completed using reference TRBV7-2 and TRBJ1-6, is GAGVSQSPSNKVTEKGKDVELRCDPISGHTALYWYRQSLGQGLEFLIYFQGNSAPDKSGLPSDRFSAERTGGSVSTLTIQRTQQEDSAVYLCASSLAYLDALHFGNGTRLTVT.

V is TRBV5-1 and J is TRBJ1-1, with 7 bases matching TRBD1. Germline CDR1 SGHRS, CDR2 YFSETQ. J gave up 6 bases and V 0 bases, and 11 bases lay outside the gene matches. This CDR3 is built from 16 residues. The CDR3 protein is CASSLGQGRGLAEAFF. The CDR3 DNA follows: TGCGCCAGCAGCTTGGGACAGGGACGAGGGTTGGCTGAAGCTTTCTTT.

The chain uses TRBV11-2 and TRBJ2-2; D unclear. The CDR3 loop spans 14 amino acids. Per germline, CDR1 SGHAT and CDR2 FQNNGV. V was trimmed by 7 bases and J by 4 bases, leaving 13 bases between them. The CDR3 DNA sequence: TGTGCCAGCATCCCCTCTGGGGTCACCGGGGAGCTGTTTTTT. This codes for CASIPSGVTGELFF.

This clonotype has only a few counts. This rearrangement joins TRBV6-1 to TRBJ2-7; 10 bases are shared with TRBD1. The CDR3 spans 15 residues. The V segment lost 5 bases and the J segment 5 bases; nucleotides outside the gene matches: 9. CDR1 and CDR2 from the germline V gene are MNHNS and SASEGT. The DNA of the CDR3 is TGTGCCAGCAGTCAGCGACAGGGGGCTGGGGACGAGCAGTACTTC. Its protein is CASSQRQGAGDEQYF.

This clonotype appeared a few times. This sequence joins TRBV5-6 and TRBJ2-7; D call uncertain. The V gene lost 4 bases and the J gene lost 5 bases, with 7 bases spanning the gap. CDR3 length: 11 amino acids. Germline V lookup: CDR1 SGHDT, CDR2 YYEEEE. The CDR3 protein is CASSELHEQYF. The CDR3 region has the DNA TGTGCCAGCAGCGAGTTGCACGAGCAGTACTTC.

The chain combines TRBV30 with TRBJ1-3, with D perhaps matching TRBD1 (5 bases). Trimming cost V 1 base and J 2 bases, with 12 bases left between them. This CDR3 has 15 residues. Germline V CDR1 and CDR2: GTSNPN, SVGIG (reference sequence). The CDR3 sequence is CAWSARGGPGNTIYF. The CDR3 region has the DNA TGTGCCTGGAGTGCACGCGGGGGACCTGGAAACACCATATATTTT.

The chain joins TRBV27 to TRBJ2-7; tentative D call: TRBD1 (5 bases). The germline V and J ends were trimmed by 3 bases and 3 bases, with 15 bases remaining between them. The CDR3 runs to 15 residues. The V gene's germline CDR1 is MNHEY and CDR2 SMNVEV (reference sequence). The chain's CDR3 is CASSLGRGNFYEQYF. In DNA form, the CDR3 reads TGTGCCAGCAGTTTGGGTAGGGGCAACTTCTACGAGCAGTACTTC.

This clonotype was seen at least ten times. The chain employs TRBV7-2 and TRBJ2-2; D might be TRBD2 (6 bases). Germline-derived CDR1 and CDR2 are SGHTA and FQGNSA. The length of the CDR3 is 13 residues. Trimming pared 3 bases from V and 8 bases from J, leaving 10 bases between. The CDR3 DNA reads as TGTGCCAGCAGCTTGGGGCTAGCGGGGGAGCTGTTTTTT. Its translation is CASSLGLAGELFF. Looking up the rest from reference TRBV7-2 and TRBJ2-2 gives the full variable domain: GAGVSQSPSNKVTEKGKDVELRCDPISGHTALYWYRQSLGQGLEFLIYFQGNSAPDKSGLPSDRFSAERTGGSVSTLTIQRTQQEDSAVYLCASSLGLAGELFFGEGSRLTVL.

This clonotype has only a few counts. This chain links TRBV5-5 with TRBJ2-5; 7 nucleotides align to TRBD1. The CDR3 contains 15 residues. The trim removed 3 bases at V and 1 base at J, leaving 6 bases unmatched. The germline gives CDR1 SGHKS, CDR2 YYEKEE (reference sequence). CDR3 sequence: CASSSLGQIQETQYF. CDR3 DNA: TGTGCCAGCAGCTCGTTGGGACAGATCCAAGAGACCCAGTACTTC. Drawing the rest from reference TRBV5-5 and TRBJ2-5, the complete variable domain is DAGVTQSPTHLIKTRGQQVTLRCSPISGHKSVSWYQQVLGQGPQFIFQYYEKEERGRGNFPDRFSARQFPNYSSELNVNALLLGDSALYLCASSSLGQIQETQYFGPGTRLLVL.

The chain combines TRBV19 with TRBJ2-2; D gene ambiguous. The V gene's germline CDR1 is LNHDA and CDR2 SQIVND (reference sequence). This CDR3 spans 15 amino acids. Trimming cost V 2 bases and J 6 bases, with 13 bases left between them. The CDR3 nucleotides read TGTGCCAGTAGTATATCAGGATACGGCGCCGGGGAGCTGTTTTTT. This translates into CASSISGYGAGELFF.

This clonotype was recorded at least ten times. CDR3 in amino acids: CASRDQRGSYEQYF. The CDR3 nucleotides read TGTGCCAGCAGGGACCAGAGGGGGTCTTACGAGCAGTACTTC. The V gene is TRBV12-3 or TRBV12-4, the J gene TRBJ2-7; weak D call: TRBD1 (6 bases). V shed 6 bases and J shed 4 bases, with 16 bases lying between them. This CDR3 is 14 amino acids long.

There are a few counts of this clonotype. The chain employs TRBV7-9 and TRBJ2-3, with D possibly matching TRBD2 (5 bases). CDR1 is SEHNR and CDR2 is FQNEAQ in the germline V gene (reference sequence). V lost 5 bases to trimming and J lost 1 base, with 13 bases between them. The CDR3 has 15 residues. The CDR3 loop is CASSPGLARTDTQYF. The CDR3 DNA follows: TGTGCCAGCAGCCCCGGTCTAGCACGCACAGATACGCAGTATTTT.

In its sample, this clonotype was seen a few times. This chain links TRBV28 with TRBJ2-1, with D tentatively TRBD1 (5 bases). Germline CDR1 and CDR2: MDHEN and SYDVKM. With 2 bases removed from V and 6 bases from J, the gap between germline ends came to 11 bases. This CDR3 has 14 amino acids. CDR3 amino acids: CASSLVQVSNEQFF. CDR3 nucleotides: TGTGCCAGCAGTTTAGTACAGGTTTCCAATGAGCAGTTCTTC. Full variable domain (remainder filled in from reference TRBV28 and TRBJ2-1): DVKVTQSSRYLVKRTGEKVFLECVQDMDHENMFWYRQDPGLGLRLIYFSYDVKMKEKGDIPEGYSVSREKKERFSLILESASTNQTSMYLCASSLVQVSNEQFFGPGTRLTVL.